This is a list of T cell receptor beta chains from one sample in a study of T cell responses to AZD1222 COVID-19 vaccine. Sequenced by immunoSEQ multiplex PCR; TCRdb stores in-frame clones only, minus some. The data hold around 120,000 clones, with 75% to 85% observed a single time. The sample was peripheral blood, taken 28 days after the second AZD1222 dose. Source of these receptors: an adult who received the AZD1222 COVID-19 vaccine. The CDR3 runs from the conserved cysteine through the conserved F or W. The order of the fields is CDR3 length, V gene, D gene, clone size, J gene, CDR3 DNA, CDR3 protein. The D gene is left open where the match is weak. Expanded clones get a size class; other rows say once, few or many, or leave the size out.

CDR3 length: 12; V gene: TRBV27; D gene: NA; clone size: NA; J gene: TRBJ2-7; CDR3 DNA: TGTGCCAGCAGTCGGACTCCTAACGAGCAGTACTTC; CDR3 protein: CASSRTPNEQYF
CDR3 length: 14; V gene: TRBV7-3; D gene: NA; clone size: NA; J gene: TRBJ1-6; CDR3 DNA: TGTGCCAGCAGCTTACAGGGCCACAATTCACCCCTCCACTTT; CDR3 protein: CASSLQGHNSPLHF
CDR3 length: 16; V gene: TRBV5-8; D gene: TRBD1; clone size: NA; J gene: TRBJ1-6; CDR3 DNA: TGTGCCAGCAGCTCCGGACAGGGGACATTCAATTCACCCCTCCACTTT; CDR3 protein: CASSSGQGTFNSPLHF
CDR3 length: 15; V gene: TRBV5-5; D gene: TRBD1; clone size: NA; J gene: TRBJ1-1; CDR3 DNA: TGTGCCAGCAGCTTTGTAGGGGGCTTAAACACTGAAGCTTTCTTT; CDR3 protein: CASSFVGGLNTEAFF
CDR3 length: 16; V gene: TRBV4-1; D gene: TRBD2; clone size: NA; J gene: TRBJ2-1; CDR3 DNA: TGCGCCAGCAGCCCTTCTGGGCGGGGGGCCTACAATGAGCAGTTCTTC; CDR3 protein: CASSPSGRGAYNEQFF
CDR3 length: 13; V gene: TRBV30; D gene: NA; clone size: once; J gene: TRBJ2-3; CDR3 DNA: TGTGCCTGGTCCAAGGGTAGCACAGATACGCAGTATTTT; CDR3 protein: CAWSKGSTDTQYF
CDR3 length: 16; V gene: TRBV28; D gene: NA; clone size: NA; J gene: TRBJ2-7; CDR3 DNA: TGTGCCAGCAGTTTAATTGGCAGATCGATCTCCTACGAGCAGTACTTC; CDR3 protein: CASSLIGRSISYEQYF
CDR3 length: 14; V gene: TRBV25-1; D gene: NA; clone size: NA; J gene: TRBJ2-2; CDR3 DNA: TGTGCCAGCAGTGAAGGTGGTCGTACCGGGGAGCTGTTTTTT; CDR3 protein: CASSEGGRTGELFF
CDR3 length: 15; V gene: TRBV19; D gene: TRBD1; clone size: NA; J gene: TRBJ2-7; CDR3 DNA: TGTGCCAGTACGGAGAGAGGGACAGGCAACTACGAGCAGTACTTC; CDR3 protein: CASTERGTGNYEQYF
CDR3 length: 11; V gene: TRBV19; D gene: NA; clone size: NA; J gene: TRBJ1-1; CDR3 DNA: TGTGCCAGTGCCAGGGGAAGTAAAGCTTTCTTT; CDR3 protein: CASARGSKAFF
CDR3 length: 18; V gene: TRBV19; D gene: TRBD1; clone size: NA; J gene: TRBJ2-7; CDR3 DNA: TGTGCCAGTAGTATACACCACGCCGGGACAGGGGGCGGCTACGAGCAGTACTTC; CDR3 protein: CASSIHHAGTGGGYEQYF
CDR3 length: 13; V gene: TRBV5-1; D gene: NA; clone size: NA; J gene: TRBJ2-5; CDR3 DNA: TGCGCCAGCAGCTTGATCCCGCAAGAGACCCAGTACTTC; CDR3 protein: CASSLIPQETQYF
CDR3 length: 13; V gene: TRBV15; D gene: NA; clone size: NA; J gene: TRBJ1-2; CDR3 DNA: TGTGCCACCAGCACCGGGACGTTCTATGGCTACACCTTC; CDR3 protein: CATSTGTFYGYTF
CDR3 length: 17; V gene: TRBV4-2; D gene: NA; clone size: NA; J gene: TRBJ1-4; CDR3 DNA: TGTGCCAGCAGCCTTCCTCATCCAGGCGCAACTAATGAAAAACTGTTTTTT; CDR3 protein: CASSLPHPGATNEKLFF
CDR3 length: 13; V gene: TRBV19; D gene: TRBD1; clone size: once; J gene: TRBJ1-2; CDR3 DNA: TGTGCCAGTAGTATCGGGACAGGTGGTGGCTACACCTTC; CDR3 protein: CASSIGTGGGYTF
CDR3 length: 14; V gene: TRBV15; D gene: NA; clone size: NA; J gene: TRBJ2-7; CDR3 DNA: TGTGCCACCAAGAGGGACCGGGGACTTTACGAGCAGTACTTC; CDR3 protein: CATKRDRGLYEQYF
CDR3 length: 14; V gene: TRBV19; D gene: NA; clone size: NA; J gene: TRBJ2-2; CDR3 DNA: TGTGCCAGTAGTATATTAGGTAAAACCGGGGAGCTGTTTTTT; CDR3 protein: CASSILGKTGELFF
CDR3 length: 14; V gene: TRBV5-4; D gene: TRBD1; clone size: NA; J gene: TRBJ1-6; CDR3 DNA: TGTGCCAGCAGCGTAACAGGGGATACTCGCACCCTCCACTTT; CDR3 protein: CASSVTGDTRTLHF
CDR3 length: 16; V gene: TRBV18; D gene: NA; clone size: NA; J gene: TRBJ1-2; CDR3 DNA: TGTGCCAGCTCACCCGGTGGGACGGAGGTTACCCGGGGCTACACCTTC; CDR3 protein: CASSPGGTEVTRGYTF
CDR3 length: 13; V gene: TRBV7-2; D gene: NA; clone size: NA; J gene: TRBJ1-5; CDR3 DNA: TGTGCCAGCAGCTTGGGCAGGAATCAGCCCCAGCATTTT; CDR3 protein: CASSLGRNQPQHF
CDR3 length: 11; V gene: TRBV11-3; D gene: NA; clone size: NA; J gene: TRBJ1-2; CDR3 DNA: TGTGCCAACAGAGCTAACTATGGCTACACCTTC; CDR3 protein: CANRANYGYTF
CDR3 length: 15; V gene: TRBV5-1; D gene: NA; clone size: NA; J gene: TRBJ1-3; CDR3 DNA: TGCGCCAGCAGCTTGGCGTCAGTCTCTGGAAACACCATATATTTT; CDR3 protein: CASSLASVSGNTIYF
CDR3 length: 14; V gene: TRBV3-1/TRBV3-2; D gene: NA; clone size: NA; J gene: TRBJ1-2; CDR3 DNA: TGTGCCAGCAGCCAATGGGCGCGGGGTTCTGGCTACACCTTC; CDR3 protein: CASSQWARGSGYTF
CDR3 length: 15; V gene: TRBV6-2/TRBV6-3; D gene: TRBD1; clone size: NA; J gene: TRBJ1-5; CDR3 DNA: TGTGCCAGCAGTTACTACGGACAGGGAAATCAGCCCCAGCATTTT; CDR3 protein: CASSYYGQGNQPQHF
CDR3 length: 16; V gene: TRBV10-1; D gene: TRBD2; clone size: NA; J gene: TRBJ2-5; CDR3 DNA: TGCGCCAGCAGTCGGACTAGCGGGGGGTCCTTAGAGACCCAGTACTTC; CDR3 protein: CASSRTSGGSLETQYF
CDR3 length: 17; V gene: TRBV11-2; D gene: TRBD2; clone size: NA; J gene: TRBJ2-3; CDR3 DNA: TGTGCCAGCAGCTTAGATTCGGCGGGGGGGCCAGGAGATACGCAGTATTTT; CDR3 protein: CASSLDSAGGPGDTQYF
CDR3 length: 14; V gene: TRBV28; D gene: TRBD1; clone size: NA; J gene: TRBJ1-2; CDR3 DNA: TGTGCCAGCAGTTCGGCAGGGGGCGATTATGGCTACACCTTC; CDR3 protein: CASSSAGGDYGYTF
CDR3 length: 14; V gene: TRBV28; D gene: TRBD2; clone size: once; J gene: TRBJ2-7; CDR3 DNA: TGTGCCAGCGCTCCCGGGACTAACCCTGACGAGCAGTACTTC; CDR3 protein: CASAPGTNPDEQYF
CDR3 length: 15; V gene: TRBV4-3; D gene: NA; clone size: NA; J gene: TRBJ1-2; CDR3 DNA: TGCGCCAGCAACCCATCACGGGTCTACTTCGGTGGCTACACCTTC; CDR3 protein: CASNPSRVYFGGYTF
CDR3 length: 15; V gene: TRBV9; D gene: NA; clone size: NA; J gene: TRBJ2-5; CDR3 DNA: TGTGCCAGCAGCGCCACCCATGGGACTGGGGAGACCCAGTACTTC; CDR3 protein: CASSATHGTGETQYF
CDR3 length: 14; V gene: TRBV10-2; D gene: NA; clone size: NA; J gene: TRBJ2-7; CDR3 DNA: TGCGCCAGCAGTGAGTCGGGCAGGGGAGGCGAGCAGTACTTC; CDR3 protein: CASSESGRGGEQYF